The subject of this entry is one T cell receptor (beta chain). The sample comes from a study of blood T cell repertoires in COVID-19. Overall study: COVID-19 samples, acute and convalescent, were from the United States, Italy and Spain.

Across about two dozen US areas, participants ranged in age from about 18 to 90 years. All exposed participants met a person with COVID-19 within 2 weeks before entering the study. V lost 5 bases, J lost 11 bases, and 12 bases stayed unmatched. The germline CDR1 and CDR2 sequences are SGHTA and FQGNSA. The CDR3 sequence is 15 residues long. Measured with immunoSEQ multiplex PCR; TCRdb has only the in-frame clones, and not every one. This repertoire shows 300,000 or so clones, under 90% found once; its top ten account for roughly 2.9%. Sequencing used PBMCs or T cells enriched from blood (not recorded which). V and J are TRBV7-2 and TRBJ1-5, with 10 bases that match TRBD1. This clonotype was sampled from a woman aged 45-65 years who had been exposed to COVID-19. CDR3 sequence reads: CASSLGTGVGKAQHF. CDR3 DNA sequence: TGTGCCAGCAGCCTCGGGACAGGGGTAGGTAAGGCCCAGCATTTT.